The source of this T cell receptor (beta chain) is a study of cytomegalovirus exposure and HLA in healthy donors. Across the whole study: The roughly 110 validation repertoires were produced on the same platform as the 500 to 800 repertoires of the first cohort. This was reported in a later analysis. General observations from the study: The study recorded 160 or so TCR beta chains that were cytomegalovirus-associated.

Donors came from a validation cohort of about 120 subjects, distinct from the first 666-subject cohort. Worth noting for this clone: Its antigen is currently unknown.

The CDR3 runs to 16 residues. Germline loops: CDR1 LGHNA, CDR2 YSLEER. V was pared by 3 bases and J by 2 bases, with 17 bases between. Generated by immunoSEQ multiplex PCR, the TCRdb table keeps only in-frame clones and is missing some. The top ten hold approximately 3% of the sample, which has roughly 230,000 clones, roughly 91% seen once. This receptor was identified in a woman in her twenties or thirties in good health and CMV-seronegative. The sequencing input was PBMCs. The chain is built from TRBV4-3 and TRBJ2-7; TRBD2 is a possible D gene (6 bases). The CDR3 is CASSQGGETLTYEQYF. The CDR3 DNA reads as TGCGCCAGCAGCCAGGGGGGAGAGACCCTCACCTACGAGCAGTACTTC.